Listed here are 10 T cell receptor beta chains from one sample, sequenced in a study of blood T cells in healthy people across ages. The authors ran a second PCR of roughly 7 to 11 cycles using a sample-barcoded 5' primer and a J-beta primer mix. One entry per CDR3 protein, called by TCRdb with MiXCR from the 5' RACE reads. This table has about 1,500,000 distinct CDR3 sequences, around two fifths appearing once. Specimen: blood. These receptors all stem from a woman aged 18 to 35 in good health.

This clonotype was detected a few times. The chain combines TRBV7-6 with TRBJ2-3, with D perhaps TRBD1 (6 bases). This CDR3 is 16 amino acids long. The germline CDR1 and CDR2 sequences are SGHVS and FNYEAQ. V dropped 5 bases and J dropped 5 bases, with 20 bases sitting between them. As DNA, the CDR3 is TGTGCCAGCAGCAGTAGGGGGTCCGAACTTATAGATACGCAGTATTTT. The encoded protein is CASSSRGSELIDTQYF.

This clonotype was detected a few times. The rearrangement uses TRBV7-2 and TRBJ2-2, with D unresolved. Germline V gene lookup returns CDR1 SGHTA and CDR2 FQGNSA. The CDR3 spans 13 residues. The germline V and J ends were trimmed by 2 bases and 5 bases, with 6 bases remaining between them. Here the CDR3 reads CASSLWGTGELFF. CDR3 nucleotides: TGTGCCAGCAGCTTATGGGGAACCGGGGAGCTGTTTTTT.

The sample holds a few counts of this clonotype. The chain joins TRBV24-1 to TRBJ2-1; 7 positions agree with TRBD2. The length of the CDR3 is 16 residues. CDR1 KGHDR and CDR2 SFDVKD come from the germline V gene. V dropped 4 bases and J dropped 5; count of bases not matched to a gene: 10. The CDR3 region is CATSDTRDYTNNEQFF. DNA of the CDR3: TGTGCCACCAGTGACACCCGGGACTACACGAACAATGAGCAGTTCTTC.

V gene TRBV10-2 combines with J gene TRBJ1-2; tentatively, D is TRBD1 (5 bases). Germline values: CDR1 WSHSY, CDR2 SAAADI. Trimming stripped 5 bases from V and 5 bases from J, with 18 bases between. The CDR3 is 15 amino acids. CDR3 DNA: TGCGCCAGCAGTAAATACGCGGGACTGTCTTATGGCTACACCTTC. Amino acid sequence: CASSKYAGLSYGYTF.

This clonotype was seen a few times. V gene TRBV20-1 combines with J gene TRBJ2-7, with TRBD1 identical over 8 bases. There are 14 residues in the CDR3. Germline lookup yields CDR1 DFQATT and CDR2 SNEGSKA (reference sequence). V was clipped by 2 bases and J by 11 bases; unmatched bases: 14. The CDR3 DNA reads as TGCAGTGCTAGACCCGACGACCCGGACAGGGTGGAGTACTTC. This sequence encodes CSARPDDPDRVEYF.

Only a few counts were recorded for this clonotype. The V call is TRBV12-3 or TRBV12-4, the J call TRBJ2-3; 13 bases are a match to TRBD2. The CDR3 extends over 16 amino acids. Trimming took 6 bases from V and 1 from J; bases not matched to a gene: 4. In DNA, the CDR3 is TGTGCCAGCAGCAGAACTAGCGGGGGGGGCACAGATACGCAGTATTTT. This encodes CASSRTSGGGTDTQYF.

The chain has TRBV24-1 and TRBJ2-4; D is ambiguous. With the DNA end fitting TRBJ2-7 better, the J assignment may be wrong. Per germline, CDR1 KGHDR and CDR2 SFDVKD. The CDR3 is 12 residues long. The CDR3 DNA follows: TGTGCCACCAGCGACGGGTCTGACGAGCAGTACTTC. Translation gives CATSDGSDEQYF.

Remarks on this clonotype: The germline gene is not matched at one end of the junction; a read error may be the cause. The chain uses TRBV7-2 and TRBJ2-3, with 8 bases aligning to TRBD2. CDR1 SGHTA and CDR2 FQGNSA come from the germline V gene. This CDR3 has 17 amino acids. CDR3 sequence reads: CASSSTSAGGGTDMQYF. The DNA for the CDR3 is TGTGCCAGCAGCTCGACTAGCGCCGGCGGGGGAACAGATATGCAGTATTTT.

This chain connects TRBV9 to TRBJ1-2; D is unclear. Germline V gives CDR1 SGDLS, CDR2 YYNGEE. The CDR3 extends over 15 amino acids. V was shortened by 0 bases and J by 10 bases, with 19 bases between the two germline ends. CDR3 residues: CASSVGSDPRFDYTF. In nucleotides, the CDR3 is TGTGCCAGCAGCGTAGGATCAGACCCACGGTTTGACTACACCTTC.

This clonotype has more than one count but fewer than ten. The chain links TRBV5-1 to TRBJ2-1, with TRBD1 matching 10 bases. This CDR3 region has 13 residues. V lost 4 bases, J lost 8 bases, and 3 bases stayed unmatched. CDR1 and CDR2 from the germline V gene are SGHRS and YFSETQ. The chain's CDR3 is CASSGQGGDEQFF. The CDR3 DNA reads TGCGCCAGCAGCGGACAGGGGGGCGATGAGCAGTTCTTC.